Below are 23 T cell receptor beta chains sequenced from a single sample in a study of blood T cell repertoires in COVID-19. Sequencing was performed with immunoSEQ multiplex PCR; in TCRdb, only in-frame clones are kept and a portion is missing. The table lists 90,000 to 100,000 clones, around 85% of them singletons. Sequencing used peripheral blood. The receptors derive from a man aged 55 to 70 with acute or convalescent COVID-19.

This chain uses TRBV28 with TRBJ1-1, with D maybe TRBD1 (6 bases). The V and J ends lost 5 bases and 2 bases respectively, with 15 bases between them. The CDR3 spans 15 residues. Germline assignment: CDR1 MDHEN and CDR2 SYDVKM. The CDR3, as DNA: TGTGCCAGCAGTATGGGGGGGCAAGCAAACACTGAAGCTTTCTTT. Translating gives CASSMGGQANTEAFF.

This clone was recorded only once. This sequence may be a read error, since a much larger clone differs from it by one base. Other DNA sequences from this sample encode an identical CDR3 as well. The CDR3: CASSFGQGRLRDTEAFF. The CDR3, as DNA: TGTGCCAGCAGCTTTGGACAGGGAAGATTACGGGACACTGAAGCTTTCTTT. The V gene is TRBV7-9, the J gene TRBJ1-1; 8 nucleotides align to TRBD1. The ends lost 3 bases at V and 3 bases at J; junction bases unmatched: 12. CDR1 and CDR2 (germline): SEHNR, FQNEAQ (reference sequence). The CDR3 has 17 amino acids.

V is TRBV19 and J is TRBJ2-4; 16 positions agree with TRBD2. CDR1 and CDR2 from the germline V gene are LNHDA and SQIVND (reference sequence). The CDR3 loop spans 19 amino acids. The V gene end was trimmed by 7 bases and the J gene end by 1 base; junction bases not matched to a gene: 10. CDR3: CASNLGLAGGPTAKNIQYF. The CDR3 coding sequence is TGTGCCAGTAACCTGGGACTAGCGGGGGGGCCGACGGCCAAAAACATTCAGTACTTC.

This chain links TRBV27 with TRBJ2-1, with 10 bases fitting TRBD2. This CDR3 contains 17 residues. Germline CDR1 MNHEY, CDR2 SMNVEV (reference sequence). V lost 3 bases, J lost 4 bases, and 9 bases stayed unmatched. The CDR3 loop is CASSLWALAGEYNEQFF. The CDR3, as DNA: TGTGCCAGCAGTTTGTGGGCCCTAGCGGGAGAATACAATGAGCAGTTCTTC.

V usage is TRBV18 and J usage is TRBJ1-4; TRBD1 agrees at 8 bases. Looked up from germline, CDR1 is KGHSH and CDR2 is LQKENI. V gave up 2 bases and J gave up 4 bases; unmatched junction bases: 6. This CDR3 contains 16 residues. Here the CDR3 reads CASSPFHGQGNEKLFF. Written as DNA, the CDR3 is TGTGCCAGCTCACCATTCCACGGACAGGGTAATGAAAAACTGTTTTTT.

The rearrangement links TRBV10-1 to TRBJ2-2; the D gene is possibly TRBD1 (6 bases). The germline CDR1 and CDR2 sequences are WNHNN and SYGVQD (reference sequence). The CDR3 is made up of 17 amino acids. Trimming took off 4 bases at V and 2 bases at J, with 17 bases between the two ends. CDR3 DNA sequence: TGCGCCAGCAGTGGCCCCGGGATGGACAGAAACACCGGGGAGCTGTTTTTT. It encodes CASSGPGMDRNTGELFF.

The rearrangement joins TRBV30 to TRBJ2-3, with D possibly being TRBD1 (5 bases). V was clipped by 0 bases and J by 3 bases, with 13 bases between them. CDR3 length equals 15 residues. The germline CDR1 and CDR2 sequences are GTSNPN and SVGIG (reference sequence). This chain's CDR3 is CAWSVRKGSTDTQYF. CDR3 nucleotide sequence: TGTGCCTGGAGTGTGCGAAAGGGGTCAACAGATACGCAGTATTTT.

This clone was observed a few times. The chain recombines TRBV5-6 with TRBJ1-2; no clear D. Per germline, CDR1 SGHDT and CDR2 YYEEEE. The CDR3 totals 15 residues. V lost 1 base and J 0 bases, leaving 10 bases between the germline ends. The CDR3 DNA sequence: TGTGCCAGCAGCTTGACCGCTGCGGCTAACTATGGCTACACCTTC. It is translated as CASSLTAAANYGYTF.

V is TRBV5-1 and J is TRBJ1-5; a weak D match, TRBD1 (6 bases). CDR1 SGHRS and CDR2 YFSETQ come from the germline V gene. The germline V and J ends were trimmed by 0 bases and 3 bases, with 10 bases remaining between them. The CDR3 has 15 residues. The CDR3 sequence is CASSLDRATNQPQHF. CDR3 nucleotide sequence: TGCGCCAGCAGCTTGGACAGGGCTACCAATCAGCCCCAGCATTTT. The variable domain in full, completed from reference TRBV5-1 and TRBJ1-5, reads KAGVTQTPRYLIKTRGQQVTLSCSPISGHRSVSWYQQTPGQGLQFLFEYFSETQRNKGNFPGRFSGRQFSNSRSEMNVSTLELGDSALYLCASSLDRATNQPQHFGDGTRLSIL.

This clone is a singleton in its sample. The rearrangement uses TRBV6-2 or TRBV6-3 and TRBJ2-7; TRBD2 matches at 11 bases. This CDR3 is 17 amino acids long. CDR1 and CDR2 from the germline V gene are MNHEY and SVGEGT. With V trimmed by 0 bases and J by 2 bases, 6 bases remained unmatched. CDR3 bases: TGTGCCAGCAGTTACTCGAGGACTAGCGGGTTGACCTACGAGCAGTACTTC. It encodes CASSYSRTSGLTYEQYF.

This chain connects TRBV6-2 or TRBV6-3 to TRBJ1-5, with TRBD1 as a possible D gene (6 bases). From germline, CDR1 is MNHEY and CDR2 SVGEGT. The CDR3 runs 15 residues. V lost 5 bases to trimming and J lost 4 bases, with 15 bases between them. The CDR3 coding sequence is TGTGCCAGCAGTGAGGGACACCGACCTAATCAGCCCCAGCATTTT. Residues: CASSEGHRPNQPQHF.

The gene calls are TRBV5-1 and TRBJ2-1, with 11 nucleotides matching TRBD2. The CDR3 extends over 15 amino acids. With 4 bases clipped from V and 3 bases from J, the junction kept 3 bases outside the gene matches. Germline V lookup: CDR1 SGHRS, CDR2 YFSETQ. DNA of the CDR3: TGCGCCAGCAGCATGACTAGCGGGATCTACAATGAGCAGTTCTTC. Translation gives CASSMTSGIYNEQFF.

The J gene is TRBJ2-2, the V gene TRBV5-5; TRBD1 matches at 9 bases. Germline assignment: CDR1 SGHKS and CDR2 YYEKEE (reference sequence). Trimming removed 4 bases from V and 7 bases from J; junction bases left unmatched: 5. This CDR3 comprises 14 residues. CDR3: CASSPGQGVGELFF. The DNA of the CDR3 is TGTGCCAGCAGCCCGGGACAGGGTGTCGGGGAGCTGTTTTTT. The variable domain in full, with the rest retrieved from reference TRBV5-5 and TRBJ2-2, is DAGVTQSPTHLIKTRGQQVTLRCSPISGHKSVSWYQQVLGQGPQFIFQYYEKEERGRGNFPDRFSARQFPNYSSELNVNALLLGDSALYLCASSPGQGVGELFFGEGSRLTVL.

This chain uses TRBV6-5 with TRBJ1-5, with a possible D match to TRBD1 (6 bases). Germline CDR1 is MNHEY and CDR2 is SVGAGI. The CDR3 covers 15 residues. V was clipped by 7 bases and J by 0 bases, with 13 bases between them. CDR3 loop: CASIWDTYSNQPQHF. In DNA form, the CDR3 reads TGTGCCAGCATTTGGGACACCTATAGCAATCAGCCCCAGCATTTT.

The V and J genes are TRBV10-3 and TRBJ2-3, with TRBD2 identical over 16 bases. J gave up 4 bases and V 6 bases, and 7 bases lay outside the gene matches. This CDR3 contains 17 residues. Germline assignment: CDR1 ENHRY and CDR2 SYGVKD. The CDR3 loop is CAIRPGLAGGPADTQYF. CDR3 coding DNA: TGTGCCATCAGGCCGGGACTAGCGGGGGGGCCGGCAGATACGCAGTATTTT.

V usage is TRBV3-1 (or the pseudogene TRBV3-2) and J usage is TRBJ2-5, with a tentative D call TRBD2 (6 bases). CDR1 is LGHDT and CDR2 is YNNKEL in the germline V gene (reference sequence). The CDR3 spans 16 residues. V gave up 0 bases and J gave up 7 bases, with 18 bases separating them. CDR3 sequence reads: CASSQDGRGPPRTQYF. The CDR3 coding sequence is TGTGCCAGCAGCCAAGATGGGCGGGGTCCTCCTCGGACCCAGTACTTC.

This clone turned up a few times. V and J are TRBV28 and TRBJ2-2; D is unresolved. CDR1 is MDHEN and CDR2 is SYDVKM in the germline V gene. The CDR3 runs to 15 residues. V was shortened by 2 bases and J by 0 bases, with 7 bases between the two germline ends. CDR3 coding DNA: TGTGCCAGCAGTTTAACAGCATCGAACACCGGGGAGCTGTTTTTT. Amino acids: CASSLTASNTGELFF.

The rearrangement links TRBV14 to TRBJ2-1, with 10 positions matching TRBD2. V lost 2 bases to trimming and J lost 2 bases; unmatched junction nucleotides: 6. Germline lookup yields CDR1 SGHDN and CDR2 FVKESK. The CDR3 runs to 17 residues. The CDR3 nucleotides are TGTGCCAGCAGCCAAAATAGAGCGGGGGGGCCCTACAATGAGCAGTTCTTC. Translated, it gives CASSQNRAGGPYNEQFF.

This clone appeared a few times. The gene calls are TRBV18 and TRBJ2-7; possibly TRBD2 for D (6 bases). V lost 6 bases to trimming and J lost 2 bases, with 11 bases between them. Germline assignment: CDR1 KGHSH and CDR2 LQKENI. The CDR3 covers 13 residues. The CDR3 bases are TGTGCCAGCTCGGCGGGACTCACCTACGAGCAGTACTTC. It translates to CASSAGLTYEQYF.

Written as DNA, the CDR3 is TGCGCCAGCAGCTTAACAGGGTCGGGCAATCAGCCCCAGCATTTT. Residues: CASSLTGSGNQPQHF. V usage is TRBV5-1 and J usage is TRBJ1-5, with D perhaps matching TRBD1 (6 bases). V shed 2 bases and J shed 2 bases, with 11 bases lying between them. This CDR3 is 15 amino acids long. Germline V gene sequence: CDR1 SGHRS, CDR2 YFSETQ.

V and J are TRBV11-3 and TRBJ2-1; 8 bases are a match to TRBD1. Germline V gene sequence: CDR1 SGHNT, CDR2 YENEEA. V lost 1 base, J lost 10 bases, and 9 bases stayed unmatched. The CDR3 loop spans 15 amino acids. CDR3 sequence reads: CASSLGQGAPEEQFF. Here the CDR3 DNA reads TGTGCCAGCAGCTTAGGGCAGGGGGCGCCGGAAGAGCAGTTCTTC.

V usage is TRBV9 and J usage is TRBJ2-7; TRBD1 agrees at 8 bases. Per the germline V gene, CDR1 is SGDLS and CDR2 is YYNGEE. The V gene end was trimmed by 4 bases and the J gene end by 7 bases; junction bases not matched to a gene: 16. This CDR3 has 16 amino acids. CDR3 amino acids: CASSLRGDRSVGEQYF. CDR3 DNA sequence: TGTGCCAGCAGCCTCAGAGGGGACAGGTCCGTGGGAGAGCAGTACTTC.

This clone was seen only a few times. The chain joins TRBV11-2 to TRBJ2-3; no definite D call. Germline values: CDR1 SGHAT, CDR2 FQNNGV. V was shortened by 1 base and J by 3 bases, with 11 bases between the two germline ends. The CDR3 extends over 15 amino acids. CDR3 amino acids: CASSLGAGRTDTQYF. The CDR3 DNA reads as TGTGCCAGCAGCTTAGGGGCAGGTAGAACAGATACGCAGTATTTT.